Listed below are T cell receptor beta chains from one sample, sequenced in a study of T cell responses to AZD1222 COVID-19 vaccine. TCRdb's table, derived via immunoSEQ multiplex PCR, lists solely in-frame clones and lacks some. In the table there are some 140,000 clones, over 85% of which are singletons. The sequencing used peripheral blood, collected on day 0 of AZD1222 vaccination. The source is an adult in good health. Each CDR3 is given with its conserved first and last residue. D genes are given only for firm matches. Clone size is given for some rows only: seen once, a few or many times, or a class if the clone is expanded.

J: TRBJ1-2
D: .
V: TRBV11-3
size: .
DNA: TGTGCCAGCAGCCCCGGTCCAGTTAACTATGGCTACACCTTC
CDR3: CASSPGPVNYGYTF

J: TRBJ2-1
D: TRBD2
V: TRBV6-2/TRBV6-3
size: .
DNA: TGTGCCAGCAGTCACGGGACTAGCGACTACAATGAGCAGTTCTTC
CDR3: CASSHGTSDYNEQFF

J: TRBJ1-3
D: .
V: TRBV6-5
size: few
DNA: TGTGCCAGCAGGTTAACAAGGAGCTCTAGGAACACCATATATTTT
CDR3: CASRLTRSSRNTIYF

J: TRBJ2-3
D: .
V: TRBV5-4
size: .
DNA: TGTGCCAGCAGCTTGGGGCCCTTAATGCAGGGGCCCCGCACAGATACGCAGTATTTT
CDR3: CASSLGPLMQGPRTDTQYF

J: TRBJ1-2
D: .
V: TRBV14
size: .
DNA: TGTGCCAGCAGCCAAGATCGCAGGGAACATGGCTACACCTTC
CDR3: CASSQDRREHGYTF

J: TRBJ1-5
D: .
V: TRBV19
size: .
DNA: TGTGCCAGTAGTTTAAGAAGAGGGGTGTCGCAGCCCCAGCATTTT
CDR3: CASSLRRGVSQPQHF

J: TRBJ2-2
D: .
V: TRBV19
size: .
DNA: TGTGCCAGCAGTAGAGAGGCCAACACCGGGGAGCTGTTTTTT
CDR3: CASSREANTGELFF

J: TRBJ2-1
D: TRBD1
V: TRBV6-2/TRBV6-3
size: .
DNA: TGTGCCAGCAGTTACTCGATAGGGACAGGGGTCGGACCCTACAATGAGCAGTTCTTC
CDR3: CASSYSIGTGVGPYNEQFF

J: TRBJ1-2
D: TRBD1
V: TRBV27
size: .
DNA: TGTGCCAGCAGTTACCGGGACAGGGGGCTCGGTGGCTACACCTTC
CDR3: CASSYRDRGLGGYTF

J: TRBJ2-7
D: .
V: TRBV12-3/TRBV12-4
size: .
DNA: TGTGCCAGCAGTCCCCGAGGAGGCTACGAGCAGTACTTC
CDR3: CASSPRGGYEQYF

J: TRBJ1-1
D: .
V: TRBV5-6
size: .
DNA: TGTGCCAGCAGCTTGGGTACTCCAGGGGAAGCTTTCTTT
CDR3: CASSLGTPGEAFF

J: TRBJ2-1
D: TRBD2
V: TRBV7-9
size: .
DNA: TGTGCCAGCAGGGGGGCTTCGCGGGAGGGCCTGATTTTTTTCAATGAGCAGTTCTTC
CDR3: CASRGASREGLIFFNEQFF

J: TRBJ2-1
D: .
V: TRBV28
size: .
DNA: TGTGCCAGCAGTCTAAACAGGGTTGAGCAGTTCTTC
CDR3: CASSLNRVEQFF

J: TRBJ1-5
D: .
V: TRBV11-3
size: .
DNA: TGTGCCAGCAGCTTGGGTCGGGTGTCAGGGGCAGGGATCAATCAGCCCCAGCATTTT
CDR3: CASSLGRVSGAGINQPQHF

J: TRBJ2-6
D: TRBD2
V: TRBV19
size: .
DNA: TGTGCCAGTACCCGTTCGGGGGGAGTGGGCTCTGGGGCCAACGTCCTGACTTTC
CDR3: CASTRSGGVGSGANVLTF

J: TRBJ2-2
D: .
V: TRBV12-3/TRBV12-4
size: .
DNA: TGTGCCAGCAGTTTAGTTCCGCGCGGGGAGCTGTTTTTT
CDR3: CASSLVPRGELFF

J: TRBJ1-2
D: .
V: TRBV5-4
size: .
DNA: TGTGCCAGCAGCTTGGGGGACCGCCGAACAGGCTACACCTTC
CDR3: CASSLGDRRTGYTF

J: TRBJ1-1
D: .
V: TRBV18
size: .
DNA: TGTGCCAGCTCACCAGAGGCTGAAGCTTTCTTT
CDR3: CASSPEAEAFF

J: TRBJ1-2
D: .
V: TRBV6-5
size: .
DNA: TGTGCCAGCAGTTACAATGGGGGGAGATACTATGGCTACACCTTC
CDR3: CASSYNGGRYYGYTF

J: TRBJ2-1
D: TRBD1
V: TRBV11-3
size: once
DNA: TGTGCCAGCAGCTCACGACAGGGGACCTACAATGAGCAGTTCTTC
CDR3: CASSSRQGTYNEQFF

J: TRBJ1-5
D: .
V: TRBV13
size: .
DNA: TGTGCCAGCAGTTATATTCAGCCCCAGCATTTT
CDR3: CASSYIQPQHF

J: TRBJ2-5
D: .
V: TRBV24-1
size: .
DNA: TGTGCCACCAGTTTGGCAGGGTCGCAAGAGACCCAGTACTTC
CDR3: CATSLAGSQETQYF

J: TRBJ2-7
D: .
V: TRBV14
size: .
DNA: TGTGCCAGCAGCCCTCAGACACGGAGGAGGGAGCAGTACTTC
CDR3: CASSPQTRRREQYF

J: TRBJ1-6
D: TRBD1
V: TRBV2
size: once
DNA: TGTGCCAGCAGTGGGGTTCAAGGGGGCGCCAATTCACCCCTCCACTTT
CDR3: CASSGVQGGANSPLHF

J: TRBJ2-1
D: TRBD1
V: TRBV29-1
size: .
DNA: TGCAGCGTTCCGAGACAGGGTGCATTCTACAATGAGCAGTTCTTC
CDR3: CSVPRQGAFYNEQFF

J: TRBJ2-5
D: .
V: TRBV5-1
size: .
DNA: TGCGCCAGCTGGCAAGTCCAAGAGACCCAGTACTTC
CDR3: CASWQVQETQYF

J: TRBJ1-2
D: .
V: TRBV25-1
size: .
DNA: TGTGCCAGCACCGGTCCTAACTATGGCTACACCTTC
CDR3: CASTGPNYGYTF

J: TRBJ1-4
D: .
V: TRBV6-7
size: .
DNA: TGTGCCAGCAGTTACCCTTTAAACCCAACTAATGAAAAACTGTTTTTT
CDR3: CASSYPLNPTNEKLFF

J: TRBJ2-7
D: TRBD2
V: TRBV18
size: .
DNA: TGTGCCAGCTCACCAGGGCTAGCGGGCAGATACGAGCAGTACTTC
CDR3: CASSPGLAGRYEQYF

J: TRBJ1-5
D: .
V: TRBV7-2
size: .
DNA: TGTGCCAGCAGCGTGACCCCGTCCGGGCCCCAGCATTTT
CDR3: CASSVTPSGPQHF

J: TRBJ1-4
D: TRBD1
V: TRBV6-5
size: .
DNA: TGTGCCAGCAGTCCCGGGACAGGGGTTGAAAAACTGTTTTTT
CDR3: CASSPGTGVEKLFF

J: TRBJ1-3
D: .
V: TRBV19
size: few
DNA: TGTGCCAGTAGCCTGGATTCCAGAAACACCATATATTTT
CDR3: CASSLDSRNTIYF

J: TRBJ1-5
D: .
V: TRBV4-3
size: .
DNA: TGCGCCAGCAGCCAAAGAGTAGATAGCAATCAGCCCCAGCATTTT
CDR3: CASSQRVDSNQPQHF

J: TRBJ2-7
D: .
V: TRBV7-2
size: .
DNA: TGTGCCAGCAGCTCACAGGGCCGCCTCTACTACGAGCAGTACTTC
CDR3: CASSSQGRLYYEQYF

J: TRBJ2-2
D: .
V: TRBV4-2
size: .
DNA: TGTGCCAGCAGCCAAGGGACCAGGGTAACCGGGGAGCTGTTTTTT
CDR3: CASSQGTRVTGELFF

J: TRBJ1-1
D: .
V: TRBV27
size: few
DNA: TGTGCCAGCAGGACCGGACTGTCGGGAGCTTTCTTT
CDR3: CASRTGLSGAFF

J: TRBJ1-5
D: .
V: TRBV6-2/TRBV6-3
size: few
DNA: TGTGCCAGCAGTTACTTTGCCAGGGGCAATCAGCCCCAGCATTTT
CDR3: CASSYFARGNQPQHF

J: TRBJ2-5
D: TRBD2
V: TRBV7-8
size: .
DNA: TGTGCCAGCAGCTTTCGGGCGGGAGTGGGGCAAGAGACCCAGTACTTC
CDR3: CASSFRAGVGQETQYF

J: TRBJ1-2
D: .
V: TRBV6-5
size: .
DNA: TGTGCCAGCAGGATTCCTCCCCCACGTGGAGGCTACACCTTC
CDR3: CASRIPPPRGGYTF

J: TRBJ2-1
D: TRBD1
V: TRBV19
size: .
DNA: TGTGCCAGTAGTACCGACAGGGGGGCCTACAATGAGCAGTTCTTC
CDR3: CASSTDRGAYNEQFF

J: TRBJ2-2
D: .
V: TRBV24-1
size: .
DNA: TGTGCCACCAGTGACGGCGGGGAGCTGTTTTTT
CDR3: CATSDGGELFF

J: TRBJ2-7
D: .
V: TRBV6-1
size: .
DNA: TGTGCCAGCAGTGAACCAGAACCCTGGACCACGGGCCACGAGCAGTACTTC
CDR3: CASSEPEPWTTGHEQYF

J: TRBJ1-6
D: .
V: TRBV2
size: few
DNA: TGTGCCACAGGGACGGATAGCTCCTATAATTCACCCCTCCACTTT
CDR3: CATGTDSSYNSPLHF

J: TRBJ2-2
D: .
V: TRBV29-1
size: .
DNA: TGCAGTGTACTGGGGACGAACACCGGGGAGCTGTTTTTT
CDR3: CSVLGTNTGELFF